The 23 T cell receptor beta chains presented below share a single source sample, sequenced in a study of T-cell reconstitution after alpha-beta-depleted transplantation in children. The TCRbeta library incorporated unique molecular identifiers. TCRdb processed the PCR reads anew with MiXCR; each CDR3 protein has one entry. This table has 200,000 to 250,000 distinct CDR3 sequences, 12% appearing once. The sequencing here drew on PBMCs from the stem cell graft donor, taken from the stem cell graft. The receptors were sampled from a human donor who donated a stem cell graft to a child with acute lymphoblastic leukemia.

This clonotype has ten or more counts. V usage is TRBV29-1 and J usage is TRBJ2-1; TRBD2 aligns across 13 bases. The CDR3 spans 12 residues. Per germline, CDR1 SQVTM and CDR2 ANQGSEA. J gave up 12 bases and V 7 bases, and 6 bases lay outside the gene matches. CDR3 amino acids: CSGGLAGAAQFF. DNA of the CDR3: TGCAGCGGCGGACTAGCGGGAGCTGCGCAGTTCTTC.

This clonotype was recorded many times. A junction end diverges from the germline sequence, so it may reflect a read error. The chain combines TRBV7-9 with TRBJ2-1; D gene ambiguous. Germline V gene lookup returns CDR1 SEHNR and CDR2 FQNEAQ (reference sequence). This CDR3 is built from 13 residues. DNA for the CDR3: TGTGCCAGCAGCTTAGCGGGCGGAGTTTCAAGGGTCTTC. Protein sequence: CASSLAGGVSRVF.

This clonotype showed up many times. The chain employs TRBV7-8 and TRBJ2-7, with D perhaps matching TRBD2 (5 bases). Germline assignment: CDR1 SGHVS and CDR2 FQNEAQ. This CDR3 is 14 amino acids long. V lost 4 bases and J 4 bases, leaving 14 bases between the germline ends. The DNA for the CDR3 is TGTGCCAGCAGCTCCGGCAAACTAGGGTACGAGCAGTACTTC. The encoded protein is CASSSGKLGYEQYF.

Ten or more counts support this clonotype. This sequence joins TRBV7-2 and TRBJ2-1; no reliable D call. V was trimmed by 3 bases and J by 2 bases, leaving 8 bases between them. From germline, CDR1 is SGHTA and CDR2 FQGNSA. This CDR3 is 14 amino acids long. This chain's CDR3 is CASSFRGAYNEQFF. DNA of the CDR3: TGTGCCAGCAGCTTTCGTGGAGCCTACAATGAGCAGTTCTTC.

This clonotype was seen a handful of times. The J gene is TRBJ1-2, the V gene TRBV5-1; D not certain. The CDR3 has 15 residues. CDR1 SGHRS and CDR2 YFSETQ come from the germline V gene. V gave up 0 bases and J gave up 0 bases, with 9 bases separating them. The CDR3 coding sequence is TGCGCCAGCAGCTTGGCCTCAACAACTAACTATGGCTACACCTTC. It codes for CASSLASTTNYGYTF.

This clonotype was counted many times. The J gene is TRBJ2-7, the V gene TRBV29-1; 10 bases fit TRBD1. The CDR3 extends over 17 amino acids. The J segment lost 2 bases and the V segment lost 0 bases, leaving 10 bases of the junction unmatched. Germline V gene sequence: CDR1 SQVTM, CDR2 ANQGSEA. The CDR3 region has the DNA TGCAGCGTTGAAGAACCGAGGCGGGACAGGGGAGCCTACGAGCAGTACTTC. Translation: CSVEEPRRDRGAYEQYF.

This clonotype appeared many times. This chain links TRBV6-2 or TRBV6-3 with TRBJ2-7, with 11 bases identical to TRBD2. Germline V gene sequence: CDR1 MNHEY, CDR2 SVGEGT. The CDR3 spans 17 residues. V was clipped by 0 bases and J by 5 bases; unmatched bases: 9. The CDR3 nucleotides read TGTGCCAGCAGTTACTCGAAACTAGCGGGGGCCCGGGACGAGCAGTACTTC. It translates to CASSYSKLAGARDEQYF.

In this sample, this clonotype turned up many times. The chain carries TRBV11-2 and TRBJ2-7, with D perhaps TRBD1 (6 bases). Trimming shortened V by 1 base and J by 4 bases, and 14 bases separated the two germline ends. The CDR3 has 15 residues. Germline CDR1 is SGHAT and CDR2 is FQNNGV. The CDR3 nucleotides read TGTGCCAGCAGCTTAGGAGGGGAAGGGGGTTACGAGCAGTACTTC. It codes for CASSLGGEGGYEQYF.

The rearrangement links TRBV2 to TRBJ1-2; D may be TRBD1 (5 bases). The germline V and J ends were trimmed by 4 bases and 13 bases, with 16 bases remaining between them. Germline-derived CDR1 and CDR2 are SNHLY and FYNNEI. The CDR3 contains 12 residues. The CDR3 DNA reads TGTGCCAGCAGTGTAGATCCGGGGGTTCGCACCTTC. Translated: CASSVDPGVRTF.

This clonotype was found many times. V gene TRBV7-2 combines with J gene TRBJ1-3, with TRBD1 as a possible D gene (6 bases). V lost 5 bases to trimming and J lost 3 bases, with 11 bases between them. In germline, CDR1 is SGHTA, CDR2 FQGNSA. The CDR3 loop spans 14 amino acids. The CDR3 coding sequence is TGTGCCAGCAGCGAAAGGACAGATGGAAACACCATATATTTT. Its protein is CASSERTDGNTIYF. Filled out from reference TRBV7-2 and TRBJ1-3, the complete variable domain reads GAGVSQSPSNKVTEKGKDVELRCDPISGHTALYWYRQSLGQGLEFLIYFQGNSAPDKSGLPSDRFSAERTGGSVSTLTIQRTQQEDSAVYLCASSERTDGNTIYFGEGSWLTVV.

This clonotype was recorded many times. The chain joins TRBV20-1 to TRBJ2-3; 9 positions agree with TRBD1. The CDR3 has 14 residues. Germline V CDR1 and CDR2: DFQATT, SNEGSKA (reference sequence). V shed 6 bases and J 0 bases; nucleotides not matched to a gene: 4. This CDR3 is CSARTGASTDTQYF. Here the CDR3 DNA reads TGCAGTGCACGGACAGGGGCTAGCACAGATACGCAGTATTTT.

This clonotype was seen repeatedly, ten times or more. The chain combines TRBV9 with TRBJ2-3, with 12 bases fitting TRBD2. The junction had 11 bases not matched to a gene; V was cut back by 0 bases and J by 0 bases. This CDR3 region has 20 residues. The germline gives CDR1 SGDLS, CDR2 YYNGEE. CDR3 sequence reads: CASSVGSSGGVPPSTDTQYF. CDR3 DNA: TGTGCCAGCAGCGTAGGGTCTAGCGGGGGGGTTCCGCCTAGCACAGATACGCAGTATTTT.

This clonotype was observed a few times. The CDR3 spells CASSQDPAQGNTGELFF. The CDR3 coding sequence is TGCGCCAGCAGCCAAGATCCGGCACAGGGGAACACCGGGGAGCTGTTTTTT. This chain joins TRBV4-3 and TRBJ2-2, with D possibly being TRBD1 (6 bases). With 0 bases removed from V and 1 base from J, the gap between germline ends came to 12 bases. This CDR3 contains 17 residues. The germline CDR1 and CDR2 sequences are LGHNA and YSLEER.

The chain employs TRBV18 and TRBJ2-7; the match to TRBD1 covers 9 bases. The germline gives CDR1 KGHSH, CDR2 LQKENI. The ends lost 8 bases at V and 1 base at J; junction bases unmatched: 6. This CDR3 region has 14 residues. For the CDR3, the DNA is TGTGCCAGCGCAGCAGGACAGGGGTCCTACGAGCAGTACTTC. Translating gives CASAAGQGSYEQYF.

This clonotype was observed many times. V is TRBV4-3 and J is TRBJ2-1; 7 bases are shared with TRBD2. V lost 0 bases, J lost 8 bases, and 10 bases stayed unmatched. The germline V gene encodes CDR1 LGHNA and CDR2 YSLEER. The CDR3 is 16 amino acids. CDR3 sequence (DNA): TGCGCCAGCAGCCAAGATCGAACGGGGGGTGGGCATGAGCAGTTCTTC. Its translation: CASSQDRTGGGHEQFF.

This clonotype came up many times. The rearrangement joins TRBV9 to TRBJ1-4, with 9 bases matching TRBD1. The germline V gene has CDR1 SGDLS and CDR2 YYNGEE. This CDR3 contains 16 residues. The V and J ends lost 3 bases and 7 bases, in that order; junction bases with no gene match: 10. CDR3 sequence reads: CASSAWTGTGLEKLFF. CDR3 DNA sequence: TGTGCCAGCAGCGCATGGACCGGGACAGGGCTTGAAAAACTGTTTTTT.

The chain joins TRBV5-1 to TRBJ2-1, with 10 bases matching TRBD2. Germline assignment: CDR1 SGHRS and CDR2 YFSETQ. Unmatched junction bases numbered 25, after V lost 2 bases and J lost 8 bases. This CDR3 spans 21 amino acids. This CDR3 reads CASSFGVAGGEIHPSKDEQFF. In nucleotides, the CDR3 is TGCGCCAGCAGCTTTGGGGTAGCGGGGGGCGAAATCCACCCGTCTAAAGATGAGCAGTTCTTC.

This clonotype was recorded at least ten times. The chain combines TRBV20-1 with TRBJ1-1; the D is unclear. CDR3 length equals 11 residues. CDR1 is DFQATT and CDR2 is SNEGSKA in the germline V gene (reference sequence). The V and J ends lost 8 bases and 7 bases respectively, with 14 bases between them. The CDR3 loop is CSTTGWLEAFF. In DNA form, the CDR3 reads TGCAGTACTACCGGGTGGCTTGAAGCTTTCTTT.

This clonotype was observed at least ten times. The V and J genes are TRBV3-1 and TRBJ1-2, with D possibly TRBD1 on 6 matching bases. Per germline, CDR1 LGHDT and CDR2 YNNKEL (reference sequence). V lost 1 base, J lost 4 bases, and 7 bases lay in between. There are 13 residues in the CDR3. The CDR3 protein is CASSQGQAYGYTF. The CDR3 region has the DNA TGTGCCAGCAGCCAAGGACAGGCCTATGGCTACACCTTC.

This clonotype showed up many times. The CDR3 DNA sequence: TGCGCCACTACAGGGACTAGCAGCTACAATGAGCAGTTCTTC. Translated, it gives CATTGTSSYNEQFF. This chain links TRBV5-1 with TRBJ2-1; 9 bases match TRBD2. Trimming at V came to 9 bases and at J to 3 bases, leaving 7 bases not matched to a gene. This CDR3 is built from 14 residues. The V gene's germline CDR1 is SGHRS and CDR2 YFSETQ.

The chain carries TRBV7-2 and TRBJ2-7, with 9 bases aligning to TRBD1. Per germline, CDR1 SGHTA and CDR2 FQGNSA. CDR3 length: 17 residues. Unmatched junction bases numbered 14, after V lost 5 bases and J lost 3 bases. CDR3 in DNA: TGTGCCAGCAGCCCAAGGAGACCCGGGACAGGGCACTACGAGCAGTACTTC. Its protein is CASSPRRPGTGHYEQYF.

This clonotype has at least ten counts. The rearrangement links TRBV6-1 to TRBJ2-3, with D possibly TRBD2 on 6 matching bases. The CDR3 is 15 residues long. V was pared by 2 bases and J by 3 bases, with 12 bases between. Germline V gene sequence: CDR1 MNHNS, CDR2 SASEGT. The CDR3 DNA sequence: TGTGCCAGCAGTGAACGGGGGAAGGGGACAGATACGCAGTATTTT. This gives the protein CASSERGKGTDTQYF.

The chain carries TRBV28 and TRBJ2-7; 7 nucleotides match TRBD1. Germline V gene data show CDR1 as MDHEN and CDR2 as SYDVKM. The junction had 13 bases not matched to a gene; V was cut back by 4 bases and J by 7 bases. The CDR3 loop spans 15 amino acids. The CDR3, as DNA: TGTGCCAGCAGTTCCCCGAGGGACAGTGGTCCGGAGCAGTACTTC. It codes for CASSSPRDSGPEQYF.